This T cell receptor (beta chain) was captured in a study of cytomegalovirus exposure and HLA in healthy donors. Overall study: The early release's HLA-typed donors yielded approximately 85 million unique TCRs. Findings of the study overall: Specificity of a few CMV-associated chains for CMV antigens was verified in vitro.

Primers: 60 Vbeta forward and 13 Jbeta reverse. Clones were sequenced by immunoSEQ multiplex PCR, and TCRdb holds only the in-frame ones, with some missing. Of some 170,000 clones listed, about four fifths are singletons. Per germline, CDR1 PRHDT and CDR2 FYEKMQ (reference sequence). V lost 1 base, J lost 2 bases, and 9 bases lay in between. CDR3 length: 14 residues. This clone is deemed medium-sized. Its antigen is unidentified. Sequencing used PBMCs. This chain uses TRBV13 with TRBJ2-7; D possibly corresponds to TRBD1 (5 bases). This TCR derives from a woman in her late teens or twenties in good health and CMV-seropositive. The CDR3 sequence: CASSLVGDPYEQYF. The CDR3 bases are TGTGCCAGCAGCTTAGTAGGGGATCCCTACGAGCAGTACTTC.